A single sample gave rise to the 24 T cell receptor beta chains below, sequenced in a study of blood T cell repertoires in COVID-19. Sequencing used immunoSEQ multiplex PCR; TCRdb keeps in-frame clones, though not all of them. This table holds roughly 220,000 clones, under 90% found once. Material: peripheral blood. The receptors shown here come from a woman in her sixties or seventies who had recovered from COVID-19.

V and J are TRBV2 and TRBJ2-5; D possibly corresponds to TRBD1 (5 bases). V dropped 7 bases and J dropped 5 bases, with 11 bases sitting between them. The germline CDR1 and CDR2 sequences are SNHLY and FYNNEI. The CDR3 is 12 residues long. In nucleotides, the CDR3 is TGTGCCAGCAATCCAGGGTGGGAGACCCAGTACTTC. As protein: CASNPGWETQYF.

The V and J genes are TRBV7-6 and TRBJ2-5, with TRBD1 identical over 10 bases. V trimming: 3 bases; J trimming: 5 bases; junction bases outside the gene matches: 9. This CDR3 spans 16 amino acids. Germline V gene data show CDR1 as SGHVS and CDR2 as FNYEAQ. The CDR3 DNA is TGTGCCAGCAGCTTCTGGGGGACAGGGGCTGGCGAGACCCAGTACTTC. Its translation: CASSFWGTGAGETQYF. The full variable domain, completed using reference TRBV7-6 and TRBJ2-5, is GAGVSQSPRYKVTKRGQDVALRCDPISGHVSLYWYRQALGQGPEFLTYFNYEAQQDKSGLPNDRFSAERPEGSISTLTIQRTEQRDSAMYRCASSFWGTGAGETQYFGPGTRLLVL.

A note on this clone: A junction end diverges from the germline sequence, so it may reflect a read error. The chain employs TRBV6-5 and TRBJ2-7; TRBD2 matches 7 bases. The germline V gene has CDR1 MNHEY and CDR2 SVGAGI. The CDR3 covers 13 residues. The CDR3, as DNA: TGTGCCAGCAGTTACTCCTTCGGTGCGGGGGAGAACTTC. The encoded protein is CASSYSFGAGENF.

The count of this clone is one. J is TRBJ2-3 and V is TRBV7-2; 10 positions agree with TRBD2. Germline loops: CDR1 SGHTA, CDR2 FQGNSA. With 1 base clipped from V and 15 bases from J, the junction kept 7 bases outside the gene matches. The CDR3 has 13 residues. This CDR3 reads CASSLDRPSGRYF. The CDR3 DNA reads TGTGCCAGCAGCTTAGATCGCCCTAGCGGGAGATATTTT.

In its sample, this clone was seen many times. The chain combines TRBV7-2 with TRBJ2-2, with TRBD1 matching over 7 bases. The CDR3 length is 14 residues. Unmatched junction bases numbered 4, after V lost 3 bases and J lost 6 bases. Germline V gene lookup returns CDR1 SGHTA and CDR2 FQGNSA. The CDR3 loop reads CASSLTTGAGELFF. The DNA for the CDR3 is TGTGCCAGCAGCTTGACCACAGGGGCCGGGGAGCTGTTTTTT.

The gene calls are TRBV7-2 and TRBJ2-7; a weak D match, TRBD2 (6 bases). Germline CDR1 reads SGHTA; CDR2 reads FQGNSA. V lost 5 bases and J 3 bases, leaving 14 bases between the germline ends. This CDR3 comprises 14 residues. CDR3 in amino acids: CASSGWDSLYEQYF. CDR3 nucleotide sequence: TGTGCCAGCAGCGGGTGGGACTCCCTCTACGAGCAGTACTTC.

This clone has a single count. The V and J genes are TRBV12-3 or TRBV12-4 and TRBJ1-2; D perhaps matches TRBD1 (5 bases). V lost 3 bases and J 5 bases, leaving 10 bases between the germline ends. The CDR3 has 13 residues. The CDR3 reads CASSFRGLYGYTF. The CDR3 coding sequence is TGTGCCAGCAGTTTTCGGGGACTGTATGGCTACACCTTC.

The V and J genes are TRBV3-1 (or the pseudogene TRBV3-2) and TRBJ1-5, with 8 bases lining up with TRBD1. J lost 7 bases, V lost 4 bases, and 6 bases had no gene match. Germline assignment: CDR1 LGHDT and CDR2 YNNKEL (reference sequence). The CDR3 spans 14 residues. CDR3: CASSPQGARQPQHF. The CDR3, as DNA: TGTGCCAGCAGCCCCCAGGGGGCACGGCAGCCCCAGCATTTT.

The V and J genes are TRBV29-1 and TRBJ1-2; perhaps TRBD1 as D (5 bases). Per the germline V gene, CDR1 is SQVTM and CDR2 is ANQGSEA. Trimming removed 6 bases from V and 8 bases from J, with 16 bases in between. The CDR3 runs 12 residues. CDR3 DNA sequence: TGCAGCGTCCGGGGGGGGAAAAGGGGCTACACCTTC. Translation: CSVRGGKRGYTF.

This clone was found once. V is TRBV18 and J is TRBJ2-1; maybe TRBD2 (7 bases). Looked up from germline, CDR1 is KGHSH and CDR2 is LQKENI. The CDR3 covers 16 residues. V was clipped by 2 bases and J by 6 bases, with 17 bases between them. CDR3 in DNA: TGTGCCAGCTCACCAGGGGGGGGGCGTTGGAGCAATGAGCAGTTCTTC. Translating gives CASSPGGGRWSNEQFF.

This clone has just one count. The J gene is TRBJ2-4, the V gene TRBV7-9, with 11 bases that match TRBD1. The CDR3 extends over 17 amino acids. CDR1 SEHNR and CDR2 FQNEAQ come from the germline V gene (reference sequence). The J segment lost 8 bases and the V segment lost 0 bases, leaving 9 bases of the junction unmatched. The DNA of the CDR3 is TGTGCCAGCAGCTTAGCAATACAGGGACAGGGGGATGACATTCAGTACTTC. Protein sequence: CASSLAIQGQGDDIQYF.

V is TRBV12-3 or TRBV12-4 and J is TRBJ1-2; D perhaps matches TRBD1 (5 bases). This CDR3 contains 12 residues. V shed 1 base and J shed 10 bases, with 10 bases lying between them. CDR3 protein: CASSLGWGDYTF. For the CDR3, the DNA is TGTGCCAGCAGTTTAGGGTGGGGGGACTACACCTTC.

The chain is built from TRBV2 and TRBJ2-3, with 8 bases that match TRBD2. This CDR3 is 16 amino acids long. The V segment lost 0 bases and the J segment 2 bases; nucleotides outside the gene matches: 4. Germline CDR1 is SNHLY and CDR2 is FYNNEI. Written as DNA, the CDR3 is TGTGCCAGCAGTGAAGCCGGGGGGGGAATCACAGATACGCAGTATTTT. This codes for CASSEAGGGITDTQYF.

V and J are TRBV27 and TRBJ2-1; 7 nucleotides agree with TRBD1. The CDR3 extends over 15 amino acids. With V trimmed by 4 bases and J by 4 bases, 7 bases remained unmatched. Germline V lookup: CDR1 MNHEY, CDR2 SMNVEV (reference sequence). The CDR3 spells CASSYRGAAYNEQFF. CDR3 bases: TGTGCCAGCAGTTACAGGGGCGCGGCGTACAATGAGCAGTTCTTC.

This chain links TRBV6-6 with TRBJ1-4, with D unclear. V was clipped by 6 bases and J by 6 bases, with 17 bases between them. The CDR3 contains 15 residues. In germline, CDR1 is MNHNY, CDR2 SVGAGI (reference sequence). The CDR3 DNA sequence: TGTGCCAGCAGCTGGGAGGGTGGAGCAGATGAAAAACTGTTTTTT. This gives the protein CASSWEGGADEKLFF.

This clone came up a few times. At the DNA level, this CDR3 is encoded by other sequences in the same sample as well. The CDR3 DNA reads TGTGCCAGCTCCGGACAGGCGAACACTGAAGCTTTCTTT. It encodes CASSGQANTEAFF. This chain links TRBV18 with TRBJ1-1; 7 bases match TRBD1. The V segment lost 6 bases and the J segment 1 base; nucleotides outside the gene matches: 2. The length of the CDR3 is 13 residues. CDR1 KGHSH and CDR2 LQKENI come from the germline V gene.

The rearrangement uses TRBV7-8 and TRBJ2-5; D ambiguous. Trimming removed 5 bases at V and 5 bases at J, with 18 bases between. The CDR3 contains 15 residues. Looked up from germline, CDR1 is SGHVS and CDR2 is FQNEAQ. The CDR3 sequence: CASSARAGFSETQYF. The DNA for the CDR3 is TGTGCCAGCAGCGCCCGCGCCGGGTTCTCGGAGACCCAGTACTTC.

The chain is built from TRBV30 and TRBJ1-1; 7 nucleotides agree with TRBD1. Trimming cost V 2 bases and J 0 bases; bases outside gene matches: 3. The CDR3 loop spans 14 amino acids. CDR1 and CDR2 (germline): GTSNPN, SVGIG (reference sequence). The CDR3 DNA reads TGTGCCTGGAGTCGGACAGGCTTGAACACTGAAGCTTTCTTT. It codes for CAWSRTGLNTEAFF.

V and J are TRBV5-6 and TRBJ1-2; D perhaps matches TRBD1 (5 bases). V lost 0 bases to trimming and J lost 2 bases, with 11 bases between them. The CDR3 loop spans 15 amino acids. Germline V gives CDR1 SGHDT, CDR2 YYEEEE. CDR3 loop: CASSLDVSGNYGYTF. Here the CDR3 DNA reads TGTGCCAGCAGCTTGGATGTGTCAGGGAACTATGGCTACACCTTC.

The V and J genes are TRBV7-2 and TRBJ2-5, with D possibly being TRBD1 (7 bases). Trimming took 1 base from V and 7 from J, leaving 13 bases between them. This CDR3 spans 14 amino acids. The germline V gene has CDR1 SGHTA and CDR2 FQGNSA. The CDR3 reads CASSLVGTAGTQYF. For the CDR3, the DNA is TGTGCCAGCAGCTTAGTAGGGACAGCGGGGACCCAGTACTTC.

The chain uses TRBV6-5 and TRBJ1-5; 9 nucleotides match TRBD1. This CDR3 region has 14 residues. The germline gives CDR1 MNHEY, CDR2 SVGAGI. V trimming: 6 bases; J trimming: 7 bases; junction bases outside the gene matches: 7. Here the CDR3 reads CASSKQGAGQPQHF. The CDR3 DNA sequence: TGTGCCAGCAGCAAACAGGGGGCAGGACAGCCCCAGCATTTT.

The genes are TRBV7-2 and TRBJ2-1, with 7 nucleotides matching TRBD2. The CDR3 spans 14 residues. The germline CDR1 and CDR2 sequences are SGHTA and FQGNSA. The junction had 5 bases not matched to a gene; V was cut back by 3 bases and J by 6 bases. In DNA, the CDR3 is TGTGCCAGCAGCTTCCCATGGACTAGCAATGAGCAGTTCTTC. Protein product: CASSFPWTSNEQFF.

J is TRBJ1-5 and V is TRBV30, with TRBD1 matching over 8 bases. V lost 7 bases and J lost 2; bases outside the gene matches: 4. The CDR3 contains 13 residues. The germline V gene has CDR1 GTSNPN and CDR2 SVGIG (reference sequence). In DNA, the CDR3 is TGTGCCTATAAGGACAGGGGCAATCAGCCCCAGCATTTT. It specifies CAYKDRGNQPQHF.

The chain combines TRBV2 with TRBJ2-1; D is possibly TRBD2 (5 bases). This CDR3 is built from 15 residues. V gave up 8 bases and J gave up 9 bases, with 23 bases separating them. The germline V gene has CDR1 SNHLY and CDR2 FYNNEI. The CDR3 protein is CASEPRGPQRGEQFF. The DNA of the CDR3 is TGTGCCAGCGAGCCTAGAGGGCCTCAGAGAGGTGAGCAGTTCTTC.